The next 13 T cell receptor beta chains were all read from a single sample in a study of shared clonotypes between healthy human individuals (dated by TCRdb to the early 2020s). The library relied on the immunoSEQ multiplex PCR assay. TCRdb holds this immuneACCESS table with in-frame rearrangements only. Some clones are missing; in checked studies, unresolved V genes explain under half, and the rest has no known cause. The sample yields around 2.5 million clones; roughly 93% were counted once. About 0.34% of the sample lies in the top ten. Material: naive CD4+ T cells from PBMCs. Explained via the paper, the cell subset or site label denotes: CD45RA+ positively selected. Source of these receptors: a man in his late teens or twenties in good health. Some clones in this sample may be carry-over from other donors' samples.

This chain uses TRBV11-3 with TRBJ2-2; D ambiguous. The CDR3 length is 13 residues. With 0 bases removed from V and 3 bases from J, the gap between germline ends came to 2 bases. Germline assignment: CDR1 SGHNT and CDR2 YENEEA. The CDR3 bases are TGTGCCAGCAGCTTAGAGGACACCGGGGAGCTGTTTTTT. Residues: CASSLEDTGELFF.

The chain employs TRBV2 and TRBJ2-3; a weak D match, TRBD1 (6 bases). Looked up from germline, CDR1 is SNHLY and CDR2 is FYNNEI. This CDR3 region has 15 residues. Trimming took off 6 bases at V and 6 bases at J, with 19 bases between the two ends. The DNA of the CDR3 is TGTGCCAGCAGGACGCGAGGCAGGGGTTCTGATACGCAGTATTTT. Translating it yields CASRTRGRGSDTQYF.

The chain recombines TRBV5-1 with TRBJ2-1; 10 bases are shared with TRBD2. This CDR3 is 16 amino acids long. Germline V CDR1 and CDR2: SGHRS, YFSETQ. The junction had 4 bases not matched to a gene; V was cut back by 0 bases and J by 4 bases. The chain's CDR3 is CASSLAELAGYNEQFF. The CDR3 coding sequence is TGCGCCAGCAGCTTGGCCGAACTAGCGGGGTACAATGAGCAGTTCTTC.

V gene TRBV5-6 combines with J gene TRBJ1-1; D is unresolved. Germline CDR1 and CDR2: SGHDT and YYEEEE. V lost 4 bases, J lost 2 bases, and 6 bases lay in between. The CDR3 is 12 residues long. The chain's CDR3 is CASSTKNTEAFF. For the CDR3, the DNA is TGTGCCAGCAGCACGAAAAACACTGAAGCTTTCTTT.

The chain recombines TRBV30 with TRBJ2-5; weak D call: TRBD2 (6 bases). V lost 3 bases, J lost 2 bases, and 16 bases lay in between. CDR1 and CDR2 (germline): GTSNPN, SVGIG (reference sequence). The CDR3 runs 15 residues. CDR3 region: CAWRWDSTRQETQYF. The CDR3 nucleotides read TGTGCCTGGAGATGGGACTCAACGAGGCAAGAGACCCAGTACTTC.

The chain recombines TRBV10-3 with TRBJ2-1; the match to TRBD1 covers 8 bases. The length of the CDR3 is 15 residues. Per germline, CDR1 ENHRY and CDR2 SYGVKD. J gave up 5 bases and V 6 bases, and 9 bases lay outside the gene matches. The CDR3 nucleotides read TGTGCCATCAGGAATCACAGGACAGGGAACAATGAGCAGTTCTTC. It specifies CAIRNHRTGNNEQFF.

The chain couples TRBV11-2 to TRBJ2-1; D is unresolved. The CDR3 totals 12 residues. The germline V gene has CDR1 SGHAT and CDR2 FQNNGV. Trimming cost V 5 bases and J 9 bases, with 11 bases left between them. The DNA of the CDR3 is TGTGCCAGCAGCATAAGGGATACTGAGCAGTTCTTC. It specifies CASSIRDTEQFF.

The V and J genes are TRBV5-1 and TRBJ2-3, with 8 bases that match TRBD1. The CDR3 has 16 residues. Germline V gene lookup returns CDR1 SGHRS and CDR2 YFSETQ. With 0 bases clipped from V and 6 bases from J, the junction kept 9 bases outside the gene matches. This chain's CDR3 is CASSLAGTGSVDTQYF. CDR3 in DNA: TGCGCCAGCAGCTTGGCCGGGACAGGTAGTGTTGATACGCAGTATTTT.

CDR3 DNA sequence: TGTGCCAGCAGCGGACAGGGGAATAACTATGGCTACACCTTC. Encoded protein: CASSGQGNNYGYTF. The V gene is TRBV2, the J gene TRBJ1-2, with 9 bases that match TRBD1. There are 14 residues in the CDR3. Looked up from germline, CDR1 is SNHLY and CDR2 is FYNNEI. Losses at the gene ends were 6 bases for V and 1 base for J; bases not matched to a gene: 3. Complete variable domain (other parts from reference TRBV2 and TRBJ1-2): EPEVTQTPSHQVTQMGQEVILRCVPISNHLYFYWYRQILGQKVEFLVSFYNNEISEKSEIFDDQFSVERPDGSNFTLKIRSTKLEDSAMYFCASSGQGNNYGYTFGSGTRLTVV.

The V gene is TRBV6-6, the J gene TRBJ2-7; D possibly matches TRBD1 or TRBD2 (5 bases each). Germline V gene data show CDR1 as MNHNY and CDR2 as SVGAGI (reference sequence). The ends were cut back, 1 base at V and 4 bases at J, with 11 bases in the middle. The CDR3 contains 14 residues. The CDR3 DNA reads TGTGCCAGCAGTTACTTGAGGGGCGAATACGAGCAGTACTTC. It specifies CASSYLRGEYEQYF.

The chain employs TRBV11-3 and TRBJ2-5; D is undetermined. The germline V and J ends were trimmed by 3 bases and 5 bases, with 16 bases remaining between them. The germline gives CDR1 SGHNT, CDR2 YENEEA. The CDR3 runs 15 residues. The CDR3 sequence is CASSLWPSGVETQYF. CDR3 in DNA: TGTGCCAGCAGCTTGTGGCCCTCTGGGGTGGAGACCCAGTACTTC.

V is TRBV5-4 and J is TRBJ2-7; maybe TRBD1 (6 bases). This CDR3 spans 15 amino acids. The germline CDR1 and CDR2 sequences are SGHNT and YYREEE (reference sequence). Trimming removed 4 bases from V and 1 base from J, with 15 bases in between. The CDR3 DNA reads TGTGCCAGCAGCACACAGGGTGGAGTGTCCTACGAGCAGTACTTC. Encoded protein: CASSTQGGVSYEQYF.

The genes are TRBV6-6 and TRBJ1-2; 9 nucleotides align to TRBD1. From germline, CDR1 is MNHNY and CDR2 SVGAGI (reference sequence). The V gene end was trimmed by 4 bases and the J gene end by 7 bases; junction bases not matched to a gene: 7. The CDR3 contains 14 residues. CDR3 in DNA: TGTGCCAGCAGTTGGGTTACAGGGGGCGGTGGCTACACCTTC. It is translated as CASSWVTGGGGYTF.